This TCR beta chain was sequenced for a study of blood T cell repertoires in COVID-19. Study as a whole: Whether acute or convalescent, the COVID-19 samples came from the United States, Italy and Spain.

Produced via immunoSEQ multiplex PCR; TCRdb's table is partial and in-frame only. The table includes over 85,000 clones, 85% to 90% detected once. The length of the CDR3 is 14 residues. Germline CDR1 reads KGHSH; CDR2 reads LQKENI. V lost 4 bases, J lost 4 bases, and 1 base stayed unmatched. V usage is TRBV18 and J usage is TRBJ1-6; 7 nucleotides align to TRBD1. The sequencing input was peripheral blood. This receptor was obtained from a woman aged 45-65 years with acute or convalescent COVID-19. Written as DNA, the CDR3 is TGTGCCAGCTCACGGGACAGTTATAATTCACCCCTCCACTTT. It yields the protein CASSRDSYNSPLHF.